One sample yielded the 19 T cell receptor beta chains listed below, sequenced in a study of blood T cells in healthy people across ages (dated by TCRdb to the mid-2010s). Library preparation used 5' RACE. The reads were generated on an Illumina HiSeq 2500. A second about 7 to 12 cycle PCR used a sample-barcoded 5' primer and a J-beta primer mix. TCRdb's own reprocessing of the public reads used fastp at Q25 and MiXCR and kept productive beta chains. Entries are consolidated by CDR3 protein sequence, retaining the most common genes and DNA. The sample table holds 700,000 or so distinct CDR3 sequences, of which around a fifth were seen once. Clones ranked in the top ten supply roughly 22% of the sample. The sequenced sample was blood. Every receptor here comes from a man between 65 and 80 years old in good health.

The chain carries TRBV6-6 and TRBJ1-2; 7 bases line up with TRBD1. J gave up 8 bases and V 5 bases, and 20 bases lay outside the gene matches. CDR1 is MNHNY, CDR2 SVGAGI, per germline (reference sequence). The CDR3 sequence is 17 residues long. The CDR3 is CASSRGGFQESSRGYTF. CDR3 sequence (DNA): TGTGCCAGCAGTAGAGGGGGCTTCCAGGAGAGCTCCAGGGGCTACACCTTC.

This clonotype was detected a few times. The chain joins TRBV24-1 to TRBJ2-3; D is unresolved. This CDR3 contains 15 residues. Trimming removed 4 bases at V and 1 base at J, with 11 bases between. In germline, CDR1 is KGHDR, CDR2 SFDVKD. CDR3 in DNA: TGTGCCACCAGTGACGCCGCAGAGCGCACAGATACGCAGTATTTT. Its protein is CATSDAAERTDTQYF.

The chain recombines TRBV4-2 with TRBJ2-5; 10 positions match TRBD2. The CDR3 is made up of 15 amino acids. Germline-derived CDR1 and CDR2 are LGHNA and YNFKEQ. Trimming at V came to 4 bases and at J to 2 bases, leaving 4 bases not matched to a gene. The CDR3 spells CASSPEREGQETQYF. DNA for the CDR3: TGTGCCAGCAGCCCAGAGCGGGAGGGGCAAGAGACCCAGTACTTC.

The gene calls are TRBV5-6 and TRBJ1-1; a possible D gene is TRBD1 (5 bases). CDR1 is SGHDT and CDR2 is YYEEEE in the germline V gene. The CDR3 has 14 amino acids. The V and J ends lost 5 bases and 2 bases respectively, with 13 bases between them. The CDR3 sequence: CASRRGRINTEAFF. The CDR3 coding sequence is TGTGCCAGCAGGCGGGGACGGATCAACACTGAAGCTTTCTTT.

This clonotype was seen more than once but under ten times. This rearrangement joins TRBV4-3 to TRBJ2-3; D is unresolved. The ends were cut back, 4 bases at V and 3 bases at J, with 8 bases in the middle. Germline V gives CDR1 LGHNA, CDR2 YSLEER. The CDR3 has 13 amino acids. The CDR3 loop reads CASSRLQTDTQYF. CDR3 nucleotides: TGCGCCAGCAGCCGCCTACAGACAGATACGCAGTATTTT.

The CDR3 reads CSARTATGTSGYNEQFF. In DNA, the CDR3 is TGCAGTGCTAGAACAGCCACCGGGACTAGCGGCTACAATGAGCAGTTCTTC. The V and J genes are TRBV20-1 and TRBJ2-1; 11 bases line up with TRBD2. The V gene's germline CDR1 is DFQATT and CDR2 SNEGSKA (reference sequence). Unmatched junction bases numbered 9, after V lost 2 bases and J lost 3 bases. This CDR3 region has 17 residues.

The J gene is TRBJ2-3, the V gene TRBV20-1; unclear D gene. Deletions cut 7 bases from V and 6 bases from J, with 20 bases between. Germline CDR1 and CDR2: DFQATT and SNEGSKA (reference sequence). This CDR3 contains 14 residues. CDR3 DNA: TGCAGTGTCCCGGCCCAGGTCAGGATGGATACGCAGTATTTT. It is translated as CSVPAQVRMDTQYF.

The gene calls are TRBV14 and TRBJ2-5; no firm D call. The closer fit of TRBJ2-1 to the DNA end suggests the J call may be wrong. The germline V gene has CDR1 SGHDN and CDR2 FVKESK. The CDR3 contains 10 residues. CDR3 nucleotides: TGTGCCAGCATCCCCGCTGAGCAGTTCTTC. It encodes CASIPAEQFF.

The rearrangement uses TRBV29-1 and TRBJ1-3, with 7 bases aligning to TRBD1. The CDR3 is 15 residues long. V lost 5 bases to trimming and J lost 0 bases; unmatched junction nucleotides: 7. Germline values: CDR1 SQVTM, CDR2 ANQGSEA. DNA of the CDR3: TGCAGCGTTTCGACGGACAGGAGCTCTGGAAACACCATATATTTT. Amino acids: CSVSTDRSSGNTIYF.

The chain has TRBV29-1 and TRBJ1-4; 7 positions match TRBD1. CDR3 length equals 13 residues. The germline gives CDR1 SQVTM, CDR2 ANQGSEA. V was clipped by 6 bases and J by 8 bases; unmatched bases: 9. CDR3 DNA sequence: TGCAGCGTAACCGGGACCAGGGGGGAAAAACTGTTTTTT. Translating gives CSVTGTRGEKLFF.

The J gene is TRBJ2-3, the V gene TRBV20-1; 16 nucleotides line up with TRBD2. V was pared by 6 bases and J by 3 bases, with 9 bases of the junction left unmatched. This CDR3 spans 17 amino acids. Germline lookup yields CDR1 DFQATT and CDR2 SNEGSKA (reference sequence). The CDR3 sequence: CSAPGTSGRASTDTQYF. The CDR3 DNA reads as TGCAGTGCCCCCGGGACTAGCGGGAGGGCCAGTACAGATACGCAGTATTTT.

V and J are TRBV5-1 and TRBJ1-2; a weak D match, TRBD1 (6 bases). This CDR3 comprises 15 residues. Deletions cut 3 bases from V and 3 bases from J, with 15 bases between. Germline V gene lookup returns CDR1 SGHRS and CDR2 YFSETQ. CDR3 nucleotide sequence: TGCGCCAGCAGCTCCTCAGGGGAAAATCACTATGGCTACACCTTC. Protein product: CASSSSGENHYGYTF.

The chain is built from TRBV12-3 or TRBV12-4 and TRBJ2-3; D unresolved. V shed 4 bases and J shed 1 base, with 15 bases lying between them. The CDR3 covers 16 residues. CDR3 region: CASSWGGGPGTDTQYF. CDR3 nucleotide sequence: TGTGCCAGCAGTTGGGGTGGCGGACCGGGCACAGATACGCAGTATTTT.

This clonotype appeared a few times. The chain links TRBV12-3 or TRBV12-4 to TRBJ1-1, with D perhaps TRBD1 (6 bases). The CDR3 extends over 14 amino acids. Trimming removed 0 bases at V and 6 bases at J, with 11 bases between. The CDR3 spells CASSLAGAGPEAFF. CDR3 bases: TGTGCCAGCAGTTTAGCGGGGGCGGGACCTGAAGCTTTCTTT.

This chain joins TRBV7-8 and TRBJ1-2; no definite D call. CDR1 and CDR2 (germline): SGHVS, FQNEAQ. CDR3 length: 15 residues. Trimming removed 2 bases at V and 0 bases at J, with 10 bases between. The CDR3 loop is CASSLFDKTNYGYTF. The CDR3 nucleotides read TGTGCCAGCAGCTTATTTGACAAGACTAACTATGGCTACACCTTC.

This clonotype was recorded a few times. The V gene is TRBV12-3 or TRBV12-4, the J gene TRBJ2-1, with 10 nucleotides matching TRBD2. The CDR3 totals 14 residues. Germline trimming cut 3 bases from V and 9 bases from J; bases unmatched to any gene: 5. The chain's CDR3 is CASSFGLAVREQFF. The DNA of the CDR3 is TGTGCCAGCAGTTTCGGACTAGCGGTTCGTGAGCAGTTCTTC.

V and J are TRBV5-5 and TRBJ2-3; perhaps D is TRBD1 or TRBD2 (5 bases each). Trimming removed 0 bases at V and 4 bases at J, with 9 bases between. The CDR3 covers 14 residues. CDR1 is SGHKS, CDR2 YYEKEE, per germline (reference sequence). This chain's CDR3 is CASSLERGADTQYF. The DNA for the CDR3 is TGTGCCAGCAGCTTGGAGCGAGGGGCAGATACGCAGTATTTT.

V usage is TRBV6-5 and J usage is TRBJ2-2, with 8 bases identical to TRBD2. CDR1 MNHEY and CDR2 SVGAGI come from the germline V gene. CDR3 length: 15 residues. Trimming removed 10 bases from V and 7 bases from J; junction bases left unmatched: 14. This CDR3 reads CATKGYGREGGELFF. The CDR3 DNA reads TGTGCCACTAAGGGGTACGGGAGGGAAGGCGGGGAGCTGTTTTTT.

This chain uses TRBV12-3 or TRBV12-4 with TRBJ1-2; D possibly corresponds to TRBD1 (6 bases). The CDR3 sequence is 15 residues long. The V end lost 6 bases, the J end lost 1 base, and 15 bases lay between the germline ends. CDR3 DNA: TGTGCCAGCAGCCGACACGGGACAAATAACTATGGCTACACCTTC. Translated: CASSRHGTNNYGYTF.